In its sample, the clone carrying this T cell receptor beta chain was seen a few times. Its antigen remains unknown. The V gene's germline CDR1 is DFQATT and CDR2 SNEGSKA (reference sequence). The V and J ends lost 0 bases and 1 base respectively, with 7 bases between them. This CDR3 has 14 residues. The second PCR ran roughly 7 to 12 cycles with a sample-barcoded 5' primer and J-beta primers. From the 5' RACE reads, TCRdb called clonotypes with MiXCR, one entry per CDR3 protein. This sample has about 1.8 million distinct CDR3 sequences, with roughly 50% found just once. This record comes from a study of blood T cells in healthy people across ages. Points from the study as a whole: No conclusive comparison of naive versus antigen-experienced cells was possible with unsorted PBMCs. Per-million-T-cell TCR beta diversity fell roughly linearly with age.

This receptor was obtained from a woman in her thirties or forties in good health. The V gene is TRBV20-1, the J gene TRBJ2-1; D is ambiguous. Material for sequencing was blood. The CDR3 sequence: CSARDRLSYNEQFF. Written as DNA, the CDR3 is TGCAGTGCTAGAGACAGGTTATCCTACAATGAGCAGTTCTTC.